These 30 T cell receptor beta chains were sequenced from one sample in a study of blood T cells in healthy people across ages. Primers used in a second PCR of about 6 to 11 cycles were a sample-barcoded 5' primer and a J-beta primer mix. Each CDR3 protein gets one entry after TCRdb re-called the 5' RACE reads with MiXCR. The data show about 800,000 distinct CDR3 sequences, around 50% seen once. The source material was blood. These TCRs come from an elderly man in good health.

This clonotype was picked up a small number of times. V usage is TRBV29-1 and J usage is TRBJ2-7; 8 positions agree with TRBD1. V gave up 4 bases and J gave up 0 bases; unmatched junction bases: 5. This CDR3 has 14 residues. The germline V gene encodes CDR1 SQVTM and CDR2 ANQGSEA. The CDR3: CSVAPGTGSYEQYF. In DNA form, the CDR3 reads TGCAGCGTTGCACCAGGGACAGGCTCCTACGAGCAGTACTTC.

The CDR3 spells CASSVTGTGSYGYTF. CDR3 nucleotides: TGTGCCAGCAGTGTAACCGGGACAGGGAGCTATGGCTACACCTTC. The chain combines TRBV25-1 with TRBJ1-2; TRBD1 agrees at 9 bases. The germline V gene encodes CDR1 MGHDK and CDR2 SYGVNS. There are 15 residues in the CDR3. J gave up 4 bases and V 4 bases, and 7 bases lay outside the gene matches.

At least ten counts were recorded for this clonotype. The chain employs TRBV6-2 or TRBV6-3 and TRBJ2-7; tentative D call: TRBD1 (6 bases). CDR3 size: 15 residues. The germline CDR1 and CDR2 sequences are MNHEY and SVGEGT. Trimming shortened V by 5 bases and J by 1 base, and 15 bases separated the two germline ends. In nucleotides, the CDR3 is TGTGCCAGCAGTCGAAAGACAGGAACATCCTACGAGCAGTACTTC. Translation gives CASSRKTGTSYEQYF.

V usage is TRBV29-1 and J usage is TRBJ2-3, with 9 bases matching TRBD1. Germline V gives CDR1 SQVTM, CDR2 ANQGSEA. V lost 6 bases and J lost 0; bases outside the gene matches: 10. The CDR3 extends over 16 amino acids. Written as DNA, the CDR3 is TGCAGCGTCGATTACAGGGGGCCATCTAGCACAGATACGCAGTATTTT. Protein sequence: CSVDYRGPSSTDTQYF.

The genes are TRBV19 and TRBJ2-5, with 8 nucleotides matching TRBD2. Germline V gene data show CDR1 as LNHDA and CDR2 as SQIVND (reference sequence). The length of the CDR3 is 17 residues. J gave up 2 bases and V 3 bases, and 11 bases lay outside the gene matches. The CDR3 here is CASSITGPGGVQETQYF. Here the CDR3 DNA reads TGTGCCAGTAGTATTACGGGGCCGGGAGGGGTGCAAGAGACCCAGTACTTC.

For the CDR3, the DNA is TGTGCCAGCAGTTACTCGGGCCTTGATACGCAGTATTTT. Its translation: CASSYSGLDTQYF. This chain connects TRBV6-2 or TRBV6-3 to TRBJ2-3, with D uncertain. The CDR3 contains 13 residues. The V gene's germline CDR1 is MNHEY and CDR2 SVGEGT. Between the trimmed V and J ends, which lost 0 bases and 6 bases, there was a span of 7 bases.

This clonotype was found a few times. This chain links TRBV12-5 with TRBJ2-3, with D tentatively TRBD1 (5 bases). CDR1 is LGHNT and CDR2 is FRNRAP in the germline V gene. CDR3 length: 14 residues. Trimming pared 6 bases from V and 2 bases from J, leaving 12 bases between. The CDR3 bases are TGTGCTAGTGGCAAAGACAGAACCACAGATACGCAGTATTTT. Protein sequence: CASGKDRTTDTQYF.

The V and J genes are TRBV6-4 and TRBJ2-5; D is possibly TRBD1 (5 bases). Between the trimmed V and J ends, which lost 5 bases and 6 bases, there was a span of 13 bases. The length of the CDR3 is 13 residues. Germline loops: CDR1 MRHNA, CDR2 SNTAGT. The CDR3 bases are TGTGCCAGCAGTTCAGTCCAGGGAAAGACCCAGTACTTC. This translates into CASSSVQGKTQYF.

The CDR3 loop reads CASSPTPPGTFNTEAFF. As DNA, the CDR3 is TGTGCCAGCAGCCCCACACCCCCCGGGACATTTAACACTGAAGCTTTCTTT. The chain joins TRBV28 to TRBJ1-1; D may be TRBD1 (6 bases). This CDR3 is built from 17 residues. Germline loops: CDR1 MDHEN, CDR2 SYDVKM. The ends were cut back, 6 bases at V and 2 bases at J, with 22 bases in the middle.

This clonotype appeared a few times. The V call is TRBV29-1, the J call TRBJ1-1, with TRBD1 matching over 8 bases. Trimming took 2 bases from V and 8 from J; bases not matched to a gene: 4. This CDR3 is 12 amino acids long. The germline gives CDR1 SQVTM, CDR2 ANQGSEA. The CDR3 spells CSVELRGREAFF. In DNA form, the CDR3 reads TGCAGCGTTGAACTCAGGGGGCGGGAAGCTTTCTTT.

This chain joins TRBV5-5 and TRBJ2-5, with TRBD2 matching over 9 bases. With V trimmed by 4 bases and J by 11 bases, 18 bases remained unmatched. The CDR3 runs to 16 residues. Germline V gene data show CDR1 as SGHKS and CDR2 as YYEKEE (reference sequence). Here the CDR3 reads CASSPILAGVGNEQYF. In DNA, the CDR3 is TGTGCCAGCAGCCCCATCTTAGCGGGAGTGGGAAATGAGCAGTACTTC.

This clonotype was counted a few times. J is TRBJ2-1 and V is TRBV2; D not certain. CDR1 and CDR2 (germline): SNHLY, FYNNEI. The V and J ends lost 5 bases and 2 bases respectively, with 16 bases between them. The length of the CDR3 is 16 residues. CDR3 loop: CASSTLPRLAYNEQFF. CDR3 DNA: TGTGCCAGCAGTACTCTTCCCCGGCTAGCCTACAATGAGCAGTTCTTC.

The chain carries TRBV10-2 and TRBJ2-7, with 8 nucleotides matching TRBD1. CDR1 is WSHSY and CDR2 is SAAADI in the germline V gene. The CDR3 has 16 amino acids. V lost 7 bases, J lost 7 bases, and 18 bases stayed unmatched. DNA of the CDR3: TGCGCCAGCACCGAGTCTGGGACAGGCTCCTACAATGAGCAGTACTTC. Protein sequence: CASTESGTGSYNEQYF.

The V call is TRBV7-9, the J call TRBJ2-6; no clear D. The CDR3 consists of 16 residues. Germline-derived CDR1 and CDR2 are SEHNR and FQNEAQ (reference sequence). V was pared by 1 base and J by 0 bases, with 7 bases between. In nucleotides, the CDR3 is TGTGCCAGCAGCTTAGTTCGTAGCTCTGGGGCCAACGTCCTGACTTTC. Amino acid sequence: CASSLVRSSGANVLTF.

There are a few counts of this clonotype. V usage is TRBV28 and J usage is TRBJ1-5, with D unclear. V shed 6 bases and J shed 3 bases, with 12 bases lying between them. Germline CDR1 reads MDHEN; CDR2 reads SYDVKM. This CDR3 spans 14 amino acids. The CDR3: CASSRVNNNQPQHF. The CDR3 DNA sequence: TGTGCCAGCAGCCGTGTTAACAACAATCAGCCCCAGCATTTT.

Remarks on this clonotype: One end of the junction does not line up with germline, which may come from a read error. The chain joins TRBV12-3 or TRBV12-4 to TRBJ1-4; D uncertain. The CDR3 consists of 14 residues. The CDR3: CASSRYATKEKLFF. The CDR3 region has the DNA TGTGCCAGCAGTCGTTATGCAACTAAGGAAAAACTGTTTTTT.

This clonotype has more than one count but fewer than ten. V gene TRBV15 combines with J gene TRBJ2-3; the D gene is possibly TRBD1 (6 bases). The CDR3 sequence is 13 residues long. Germline CDR1 is LNHNV and CDR2 is YYDKDF (reference sequence). V dropped 4 bases and J dropped 4 bases, with 9 bases sitting between them. The CDR3, as DNA: TGTGCCACCAGCAAACAGGGCGCAGATACGCAGTATTTT. This gives the protein CATSKQGADTQYF.

For this clonotype: A read error is likely, as this CDR3 ends without the conserved phenylalanine or tryptophan. This chain links TRBV30 with TRBJ2-7; D is perhaps TRBD1 (5 bases). V was shortened by 0 bases and J by 5 bases, with 11 bases between the two germline ends. Germline loops: CDR1 GTSNPN, CDR2 SVGIG (reference sequence). CDR3 length equals 13 residues. The CDR3 DNA is TGTGCCTGGAGTGTAAATTTACAGGACGAGCAGTACTTA. It codes for CAWSVNLQDEQYL.

J is TRBJ2-7 and V is TRBV20-1, with D tentatively TRBD1 (7 bases). The last part of the DNA fits TRBJ2-5 better; the J call may be wrong. The V gene's germline CDR1 is DFQATT and CDR2 SNEGSKA (reference sequence). The CDR3 totals 13 residues. CDR3 nucleotides: TGCAGTGCTAGAGAGACAGGGAGGGAGACCCAGTACTTC. Amino acid sequence: CSARETGRETQYF.

Only a few counts were recorded for this clonotype. J is TRBJ2-3 and V is TRBV9, with D unresolved. The CDR3 extends over 13 amino acids. Trimming stripped 1 base from V and 6 bases from J, with 9 bases between. Germline V CDR1 and CDR2: SGDLS, YYNGEE. CDR3 region: CASSVSRLDTQYF. The DNA of the CDR3 is TGTGCCAGCAGCGTATCTCGGCTGGATACGCAGTATTTT.

V gene TRBV20-1 combines with J gene TRBJ2-7; D is possibly TRBD1 or TRBD2 (5 bases each). CDR1 and CDR2 (germline): DFQATT, SNEGSKA (reference sequence). With 4 bases removed from V and 2 bases from J, the gap between germline ends came to 12 bases. The length of the CDR3 is 13 residues. This CDR3 reads CSAKVGDTYEQYF. The CDR3 DNA reads as TGCAGTGCTAAGGTGGGGGATACCTACGAGCAGTACTTC.

The genes are TRBV10-3 and TRBJ1-2; 10 positions agree with TRBD1. Germline values: CDR1 ENHRY, CDR2 SYGVKD. This CDR3 has 17 amino acids. V lost 4 bases, J lost 2 bases, and 10 bases stayed unmatched. CDR3 nucleotide sequence: TGTGCCATCAGTGCCACCGGGACAGGGGAGGCGAACTATGGCTACACCTTC. Amino acid sequence: CAISATGTGEANYGYTF.

This clonotype was seen a few times. The rearrangement links TRBV20-1 to TRBJ2-7; D gene ambiguous. CDR1 DFQATT and CDR2 SNEGSKA come from the germline V gene (reference sequence). The CDR3 sequence is 12 residues long. The V gene lost 0 bases and the J gene lost 6 bases, with 9 bases spanning the gap. The CDR3 is CSARDRTGEQYF. CDR3 DNA: TGCAGTGCTAGAGACAGGACCGGCGAGCAGTACTTC.

The sample holds a few counts of this clonotype. The CDR3: CASKGGGGTNQPQHF. The CDR3 coding sequence is TGCGCCAGCAAGGGGGGAGGGGGCACCAATCAGCCCCAGCATTTT. The genes are TRBV10-2 and TRBJ1-5; 7 nucleotides match TRBD1. The V gene's germline CDR1 is WSHSY and CDR2 SAAADI. The CDR3 spans 15 residues. Trimming took 7 bases from V and 3 from J; bases not matched to a gene: 9.

This clonotype was counted between two and nine times. This may arise from a read error, as a much more abundant clone is one base away. The chain links TRBV7-2 to TRBJ2-6; D is unresolved. The CDR3 spans 16 residues. Trimming cost V 2 bases and J 2 bases, with 10 bases left between them. Germline V gives CDR1 SGHTA, CDR2 FQGNSA. In nucleotides, the CDR3 is TGTGCCAGCAGCTTAAGTGCGTCTCCTGGGGCCAACGTCCTGACTTTC. Translation gives CASSLSASPGANVLTF.

V gene TRBV7-3 combines with J gene TRBJ2-5, with 8 bases fitting TRBD2. J lost 4 bases, V lost 4 bases, and 8 bases had no gene match. CDR3 length: 15 residues. The germline gives CDR1 SGHTA, CDR2 FQGTGA. The CDR3 DNA is TGTGCCAGCAGCTATTCTAGCGGGCAAGGAGAGACCCAGTACTTC. Its translation is CASSYSSGQGETQYF. Using reference TRBV7-3 and TRBJ2-5 for the parts outside the CDR3, the full variable domain is GAGVSQTPSNKVTEKGKYVELRCDPISGHTALYWYRQSLGQGPEFLIYFQGTGAADDSGLPNDRFFAVRPEGSVSTLKIQRTERGDSAVYLCASSYSSGQGETQYFGPGTRLLVL.

There are a few counts of this clonotype. This chain joins TRBV4-2 and TRBJ2-7, with D perhaps TRBD1 or TRBD2 (5 bases each). The V and J ends lost 0 bases and 4 bases respectively, with 16 bases between them. Germline values: CDR1 LGHNA, CDR2 YNFKEQ. The CDR3 loop spans 16 amino acids. CDR3 residues: CASSQDLGDRWYEQYF. DNA for the CDR3: TGTGCCAGCAGCCAAGATTTGGGAGACAGATGGTACGAGCAGTACTTC.

The chain has TRBV12-3 or TRBV12-4 and TRBJ2-7; D ambiguous. The CDR3 contains 14 residues. V shed 1 base and J shed 5 bases, with 12 bases lying between them. The CDR3 protein is CASSLGTTGDEQYF. DNA of the CDR3: TGTGCCAGCAGTTTAGGAACTACTGGCGACGAGCAGTACTTC.

In its sample, this clonotype was seen a few times. The chain couples TRBV9 to TRBJ2-5; 9 nucleotides align to TRBD1. V lost 3 bases, J lost 1 base, and 7 bases stayed unmatched. The CDR3 loop spans 16 amino acids. Germline V gene lookup returns CDR1 SGDLS and CDR2 YYNGEE. The CDR3 DNA reads as TGTGCCAGCAGCGATAGGACAGGGGCAGGCCAAGAGACCCAGTACTTC. Protein: CASSDRTGAGQETQYF.

A few counts support this clonotype. This chain connects TRBV20-1 to TRBJ2-5; the match to TRBD1 covers 10 bases. Germline V CDR1 and CDR2: DFQATT, SNEGSKA (reference sequence). The ends lost 4 bases at V and 5 bases at J; junction bases unmatched: 10. The CDR3 extends over 15 amino acids. The CDR3 coding sequence is TGCAGTGCTACCCTTTCTGGGACAGGGGCGGAGACCCAGTACTTC. Translated: CSATLSGTGAETQYF.